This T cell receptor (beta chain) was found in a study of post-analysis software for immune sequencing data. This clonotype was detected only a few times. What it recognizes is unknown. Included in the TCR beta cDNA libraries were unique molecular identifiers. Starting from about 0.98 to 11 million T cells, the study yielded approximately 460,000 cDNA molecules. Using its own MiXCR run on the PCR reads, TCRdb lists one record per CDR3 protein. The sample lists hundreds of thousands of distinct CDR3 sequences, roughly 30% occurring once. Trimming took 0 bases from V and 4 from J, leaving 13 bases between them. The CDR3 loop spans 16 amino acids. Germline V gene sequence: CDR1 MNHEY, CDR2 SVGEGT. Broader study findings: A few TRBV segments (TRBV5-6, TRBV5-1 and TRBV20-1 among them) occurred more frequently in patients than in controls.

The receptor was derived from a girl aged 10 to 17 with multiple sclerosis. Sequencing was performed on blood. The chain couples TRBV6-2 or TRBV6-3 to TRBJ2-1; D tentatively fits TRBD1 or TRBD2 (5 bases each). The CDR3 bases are TGTGCCAGCAGTTACTCGATTGGGACGGTATACAATGAGCAGTTCTTC. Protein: CASSYSIGTVYNEQFF.